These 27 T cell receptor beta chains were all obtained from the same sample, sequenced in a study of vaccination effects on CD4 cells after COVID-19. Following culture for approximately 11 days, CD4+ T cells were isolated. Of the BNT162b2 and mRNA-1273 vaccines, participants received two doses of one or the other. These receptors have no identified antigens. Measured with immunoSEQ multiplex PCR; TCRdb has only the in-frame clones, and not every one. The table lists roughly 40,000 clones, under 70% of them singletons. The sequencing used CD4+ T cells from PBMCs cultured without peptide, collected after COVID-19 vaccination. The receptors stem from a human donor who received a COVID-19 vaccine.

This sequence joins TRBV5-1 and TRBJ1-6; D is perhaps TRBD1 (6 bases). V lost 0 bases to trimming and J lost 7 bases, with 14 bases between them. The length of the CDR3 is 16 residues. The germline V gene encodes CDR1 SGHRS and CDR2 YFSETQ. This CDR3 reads CASSLDSRGTNSPLHF. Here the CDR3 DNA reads TGCGCCAGCAGCTTGGATTCGCGAGGGACAAATTCACCCCTCCACTTT.

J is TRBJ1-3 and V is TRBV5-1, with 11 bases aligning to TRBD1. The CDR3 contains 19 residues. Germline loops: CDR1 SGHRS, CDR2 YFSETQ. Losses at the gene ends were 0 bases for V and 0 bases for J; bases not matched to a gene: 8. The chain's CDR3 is CASSLGTGGSLSSGNTIYF. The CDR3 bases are TGCGCCAGCAGCTTGGGGACAGGGGGCTCGCTTAGCTCTGGAAACACCATATATTTT.

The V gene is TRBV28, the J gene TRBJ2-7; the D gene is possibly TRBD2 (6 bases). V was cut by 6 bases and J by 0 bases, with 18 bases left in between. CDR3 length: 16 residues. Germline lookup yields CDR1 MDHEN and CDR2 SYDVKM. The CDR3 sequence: CASSHIRGSSSYEQYF. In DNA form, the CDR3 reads TGTGCCAGCAGCCATATTCGGGGGTCCTCCTCCTACGAGCAGTACTTC.

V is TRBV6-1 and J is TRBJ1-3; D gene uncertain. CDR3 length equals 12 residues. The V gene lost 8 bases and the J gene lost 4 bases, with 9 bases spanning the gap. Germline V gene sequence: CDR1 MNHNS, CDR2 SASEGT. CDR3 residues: CASGEAGNTIYF. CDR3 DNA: TGTGCCAGCGGGGAAGCCGGAAACACCATATATTTT.

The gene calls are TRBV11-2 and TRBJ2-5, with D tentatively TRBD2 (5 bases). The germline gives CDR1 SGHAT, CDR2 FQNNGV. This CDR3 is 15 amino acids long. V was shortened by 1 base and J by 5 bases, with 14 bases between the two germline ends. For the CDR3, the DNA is TGTGCCAGCAGCTTAGTCCGGGGAACGGTGGAGACCCAGTACTTC. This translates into CASSLVRGTVETQYF.

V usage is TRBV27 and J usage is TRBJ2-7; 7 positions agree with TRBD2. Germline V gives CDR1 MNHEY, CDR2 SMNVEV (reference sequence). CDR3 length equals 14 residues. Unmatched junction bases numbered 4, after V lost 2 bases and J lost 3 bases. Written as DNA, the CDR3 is TGTGCCAGCAGTTTAACGAGCGGGGACTACGAGCAGTACTTC. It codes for CASSLTSGDYEQYF.

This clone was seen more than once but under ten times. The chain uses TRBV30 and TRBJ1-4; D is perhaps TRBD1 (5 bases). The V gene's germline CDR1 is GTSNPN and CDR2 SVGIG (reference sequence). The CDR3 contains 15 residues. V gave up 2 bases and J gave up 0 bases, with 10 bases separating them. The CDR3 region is CAWSLTDATNEKLFF. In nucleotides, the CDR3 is TGTGCCTGGAGTTTGACAGACGCAACTAATGAAAAACTGTTTTTT.

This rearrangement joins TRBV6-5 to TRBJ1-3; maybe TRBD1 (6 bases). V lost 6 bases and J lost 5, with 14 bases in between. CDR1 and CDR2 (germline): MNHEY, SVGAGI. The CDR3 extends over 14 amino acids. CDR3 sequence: CASRETGLRNTIYF. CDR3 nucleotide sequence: TGTGCCAGCAGAGAGACAGGTCTTAGAAACACCATATATTTT.

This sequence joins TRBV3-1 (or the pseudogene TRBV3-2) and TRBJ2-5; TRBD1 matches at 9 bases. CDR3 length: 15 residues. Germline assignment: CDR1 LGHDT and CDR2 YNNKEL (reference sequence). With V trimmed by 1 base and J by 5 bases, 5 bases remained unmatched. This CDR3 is CASSQGGQGVETQYF. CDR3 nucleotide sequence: TGTGCCAGCAGCCAAGGGGGACAGGGCGTGGAGACCCAGTACTTC.

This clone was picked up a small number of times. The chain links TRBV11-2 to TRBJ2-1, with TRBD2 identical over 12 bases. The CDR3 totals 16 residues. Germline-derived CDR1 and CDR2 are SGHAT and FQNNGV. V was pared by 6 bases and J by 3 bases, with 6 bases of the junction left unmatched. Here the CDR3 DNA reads TGTGCCAGCAGATCGAGGACTAGCGGGAACTACAATGAGCAGTTCTTC. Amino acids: CASRSRTSGNYNEQFF.

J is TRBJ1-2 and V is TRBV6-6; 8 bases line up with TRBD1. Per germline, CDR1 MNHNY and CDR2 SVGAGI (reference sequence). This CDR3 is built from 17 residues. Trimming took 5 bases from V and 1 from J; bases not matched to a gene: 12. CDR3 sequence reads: CASSPTQGAFDNYGYTF. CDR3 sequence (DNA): TGTGCCAGCAGTCCTACGCAGGGGGCGTTTGATAACTATGGCTACACCTTC.

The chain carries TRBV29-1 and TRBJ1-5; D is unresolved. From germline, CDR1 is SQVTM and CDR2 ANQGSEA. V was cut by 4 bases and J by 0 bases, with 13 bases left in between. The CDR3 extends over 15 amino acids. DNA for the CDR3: TGCAGCGTTGCTATCGGGTCAGTTAGCAATCAGCCCCAGCATTTT. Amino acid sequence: CSVAIGSVSNQPQHF.

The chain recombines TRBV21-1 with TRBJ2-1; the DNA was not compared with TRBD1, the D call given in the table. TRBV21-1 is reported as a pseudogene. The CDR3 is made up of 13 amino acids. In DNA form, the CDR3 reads TGTGCCAGCAGCAAAGTTCTGGGCCGGGAGCAGTTCTTC. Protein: CASSKVLGREQFF.

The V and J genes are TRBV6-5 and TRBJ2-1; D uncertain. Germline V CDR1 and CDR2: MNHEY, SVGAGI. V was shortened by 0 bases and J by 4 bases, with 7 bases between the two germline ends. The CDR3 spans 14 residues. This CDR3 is CASSYSRVYNEQFF. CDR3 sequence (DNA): TGTGCCAGCAGTTACTCCCGCGTATACAATGAGCAGTTCTTC.

CDR3 residues: CATSDPGVQETQYF. The CDR3 bases are TGTGCCACCAGTGACCCGGGAGTCCAAGAGACCCAGTACTTC. The chain uses TRBV24-1 and TRBJ2-5; perhaps TRBD2 as D (6 bases). This CDR3 comprises 14 residues. V lost 4 bases and J lost 1, with 9 bases in between. Germline lookup yields CDR1 KGHDR and CDR2 SFDVKD.

The CDR3 loop reads CASVPRNSIAYEQYF. CDR3 nucleotides: TGTGCCAGCGTGCCGCGGAATTCTATTGCCTACGAGCAGTACTTC. The chain joins TRBV6-5 to TRBJ2-7, with D uncertain. The length of the CDR3 is 15 residues. Germline V CDR1 and CDR2: MNHEY, SVGAGI. V lost 8 bases and J lost 2, with 19 bases in between.

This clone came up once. The CDR3 loop is CASSTSGRGTGELFF. The CDR3 DNA is TGCGCCAGCAGCACAAGCGGGCGAGGCACCGGGGAGCTGTTTTTT. The chain uses TRBV5-1 and TRBJ2-2; weak D call: TRBD2 (6 bases). Germline CDR1 is SGHRS and CDR2 is YFSETQ. This CDR3 has 15 residues. V dropped 4 bases and J dropped 4 bases, with 14 bases sitting between them.

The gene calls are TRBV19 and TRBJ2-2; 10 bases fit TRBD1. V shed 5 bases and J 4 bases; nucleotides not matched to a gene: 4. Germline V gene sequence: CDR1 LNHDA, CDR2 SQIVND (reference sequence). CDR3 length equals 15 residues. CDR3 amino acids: CASSGRTGGTGELFF. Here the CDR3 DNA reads TGTGCCAGTAGTGGACGGACAGGGGGCACCGGGGAGCTGTTTTTT. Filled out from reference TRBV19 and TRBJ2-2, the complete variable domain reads DGGITQSPKYLFRKEGQNVTLSCEQNLNHDAMYWYRQDPGQGLRLIYYSQIVNDFQKGDIAEGYSVSREKKESFPLTVTSAQKNPTAFYLCASSGRTGGTGELFFGEGSRLTVL.

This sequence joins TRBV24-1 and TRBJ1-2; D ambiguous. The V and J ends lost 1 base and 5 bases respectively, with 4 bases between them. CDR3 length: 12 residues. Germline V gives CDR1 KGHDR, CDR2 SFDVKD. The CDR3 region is CATSDLGYGYTF. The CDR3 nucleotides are TGTGCCACCAGTGATTTAGGGTATGGCTACACCTTC.

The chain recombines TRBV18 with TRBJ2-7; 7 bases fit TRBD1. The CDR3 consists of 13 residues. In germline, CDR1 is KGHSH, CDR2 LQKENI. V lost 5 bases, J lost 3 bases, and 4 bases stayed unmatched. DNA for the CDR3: TGTGCCAGCTCATTCGGACAGGTCTACGAGCAGTACTTC. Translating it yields CASSFGQVYEQYF.

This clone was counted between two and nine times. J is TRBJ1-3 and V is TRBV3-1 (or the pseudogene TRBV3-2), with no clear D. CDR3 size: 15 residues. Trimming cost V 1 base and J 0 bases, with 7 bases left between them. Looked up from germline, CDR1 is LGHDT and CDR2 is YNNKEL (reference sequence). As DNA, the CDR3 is TGTGCCAGCAGCCAAGGAGCGGTCTCTGGAAACACCATATATTTT. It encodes CASSQGAVSGNTIYF.

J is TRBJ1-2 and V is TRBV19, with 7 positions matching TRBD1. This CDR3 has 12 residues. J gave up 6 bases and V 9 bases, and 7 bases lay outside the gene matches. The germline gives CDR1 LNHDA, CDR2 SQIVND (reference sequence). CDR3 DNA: TGTGCCAGCCGAGGACAGGAGAATGGCTACACCTTC. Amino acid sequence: CASRGQENGYTF. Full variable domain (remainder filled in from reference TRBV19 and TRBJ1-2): DGGITQSPKYLFRKEGQNVTLSCEQNLNHDAMYWYRQDPGQGLRLIYYSQIVNDFQKGDIAEGYSVSREKKESFPLTVTSAQKNPTAFYLCASRGQENGYTFGSGTRLTVV.

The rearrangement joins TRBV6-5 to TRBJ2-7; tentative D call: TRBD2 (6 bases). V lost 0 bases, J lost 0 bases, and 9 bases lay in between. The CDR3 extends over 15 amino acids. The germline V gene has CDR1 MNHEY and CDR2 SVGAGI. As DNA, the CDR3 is TGTGCCAGCAGTTACTCTAGCGGAAGCTCCTACGAGCAGTACTTC. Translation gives CASSYSSGSSYEQYF.

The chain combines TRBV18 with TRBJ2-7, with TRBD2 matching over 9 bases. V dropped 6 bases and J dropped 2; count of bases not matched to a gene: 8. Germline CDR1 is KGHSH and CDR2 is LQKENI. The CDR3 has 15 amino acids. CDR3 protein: CASSSTAGGAYEQYF. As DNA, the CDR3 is TGTGCCAGCTCTTCCACCGCGGGGGGGGCCTACGAGCAGTACTTC.

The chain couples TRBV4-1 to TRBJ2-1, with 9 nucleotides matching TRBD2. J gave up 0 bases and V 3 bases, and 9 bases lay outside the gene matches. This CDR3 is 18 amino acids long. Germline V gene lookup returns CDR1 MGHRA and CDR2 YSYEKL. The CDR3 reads CASSHISTAGGSYNEQFF. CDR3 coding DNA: TGCGCCAGCAGCCATATCAGTACAGCGGGGGGCTCCTACAATGAGCAGTTCTTC.

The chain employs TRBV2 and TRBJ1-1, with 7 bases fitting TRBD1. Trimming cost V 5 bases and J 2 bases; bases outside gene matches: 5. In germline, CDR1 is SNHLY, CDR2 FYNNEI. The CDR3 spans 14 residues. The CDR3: CASSRQGRNTEAFF. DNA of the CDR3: TGTGCCAGCAGTCGACAGGGTCGAAACACTGAAGCTTTCTTT.

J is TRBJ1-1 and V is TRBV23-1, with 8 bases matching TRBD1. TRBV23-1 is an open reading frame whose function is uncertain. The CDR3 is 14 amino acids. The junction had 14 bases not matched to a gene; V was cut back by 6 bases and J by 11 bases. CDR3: CASRPRDRGWVAFF. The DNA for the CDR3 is TGCGCCAGCAGACCCAGAGACAGGGGTTGGGTGGCTTTCTTT.